The text below deals with one TCR beta chain. These data originate in a study of blood T cell repertoires in COVID-19. Whole-study context: The study counted Cohort 3 donors as recovered given two negative PCRs, clearance, or symptom resolution.

Original handling: Reference gene primer amplification gave nucleated cell count estimates. The method was immunoSEQ multiplex PCR; TCRdb's version includes in-frame clones alone and lacks a portion of them. That table is the source of V, J and clone size, and D and trimming were worked out from the DNA. The data show under 300,000 clones, around 90% seen once. Trimming took 0 bases from V and 4 from J, leaving 5 bases between them. The CDR3 has 12 amino acids. The germline V gene has CDR1 SGHDT and CDR2 YYEEEE. The sequencing input was PBMCs or T cells enriched from blood (not recorded which). The origin of this receptor is a woman aged 60-70 years in a cohort exposed to, infected with or recovered from COVID-19 (not recorded which). This chain joins TRBV5-6 and TRBJ2-7, with D uncertain. The DNA for the CDR3 is TGTGCCAGCAGCTTGGACAGATACGAGCAGTACTTC. Its translation: CASSLDRYEQYF.